Below, 3 T cell receptor beta chains from the same sample are listed, as sequenced in a study of tumor and adjacent non-tumor tissue in lung cancer. Three rounds of nested PCR, following a modified ARM-PCR protocol, produced the TCRbeta library. One entry per CDR3 protein, called by TCRdb with MiXCR from the multiplex PCR reads. The sample carries some 80,000 distinct CDR3 sequences, roughly 77% recorded once. The template was RNA from unsorted bulk tissue. More than 3 cm separated this lung sample from the edge of the tumor. Material: distant non-tumor lung tissue. These receptors came from a woman in her fifties or sixties with non-small cell lung cancer.

In this sample, this clonotype turned up a few times. A read error may produce the germline difference seen at one junction end. The V gene is TRBV12-3 or TRBV12-4, the J gene TRBJ1-4; D is perhaps TRBD1 (6 bases). The CDR3 has 15 amino acids. CDR3 in amino acids: CASSATKDGGDKLFF. CDR3 in DNA: TGTGCCAGCAGTGCTACTAAGGACGGGGGCGATAAACTATTTTTT.

This chain connects TRBV6-5 to TRBJ2-1; D unclear. The CDR3 is 15 residues long. Germline CDR1 is MNHEY and CDR2 is SVGAGI. Trimming cost V 2 bases and J 3 bases, with 11 bases left between them. CDR3 region: CASSYSSRVYNEQFF. The CDR3 nucleotides are TGTGCCAGCAGTTACAGTTCTAGAGTCTACAATGAGCAGTTCTTC.

Turning to this clonotype: Sequence at one end of the junction differs from germline and may be a read error. V usage is TRBV4-2 and J usage is TRBJ2-7; D uncertain. Per germline, CDR1 LGHNA and CDR2 YNFKEQ. CDR3 size: 16 residues. The CDR3 here is CASSHAIEAVTYEQYF. CDR3 DNA sequence: TGTGCCAGCAGCCATGCAATAGAGGCGGTCACCTACGAGCAGTACTTT.